This T cell receptor (beta chain) originates from a study of T cell responses to AZD1222 COVID-19 vaccine. Per germline, CDR1 LGHDT and CDR2 YNNKEL (reference sequence). This CDR3 comprises 14 residues. Trimming took off 0 bases at V and 11 bases at J, with 16 bases between the two ends. Using immunoSEQ multiplex PCR, the repertoire was profiled, and TCRdb retains in-frame clones only, with some absent. The sample carries 98,000 or so clones, around 84% recorded once. The sequences come from peripheral blood, collected on day 0 of AZD1222 vaccination. The sequence was obtained from an adult in good health. The rearrangement joins TRBV3-1 (or the pseudogene TRBV3-2) to TRBJ1-1; no firm D call. CDR3 amino acids: CASSQDIYNLGAFF. In nucleotides, the CDR3 is TGTGCCAGCAGCCAAGATATCTACAACCTTGGGGCTTTCTTT.